This passage covers 30 T cell receptor beta chains from one sample sequenced in a study of cytomegalovirus exposure and HLA in healthy donors. In the PCR, 60 Vbeta and 13 Jbeta primers were used. The data were produced by immunoSEQ multiplex PCR, yet TCRdb's version contains in-frame clones alone and is incomplete. The data contain about 160,000 clones, less than 80% of them seen just once; the ten biggest clones take up more than 3.5%. The sequencing input was PBMCs. Every receptor here comes from a man in his forties in good health and CMV-seronegative.

V and J are TRBV6-4 and TRBJ2-3; D is uncertain. CDR3 length equals 15 residues. The V and J ends lost 6 bases and 2 bases respectively, with 15 bases between them. CDR1 and CDR2 (germline): MRHNA, SNTAGT. The CDR3 region has the DNA TGTGCCAGCAGCAGCGTGGCAGAACCCACAGATACGCAGTATTTT. Translating it yields CASSSVAEPTDTQYF.

The rearrangement joins TRBV2 to TRBJ2-1; tentative D call: TRBD1 (6 bases). Germline V gene data show CDR1 as SNHLY and CDR2 as FYNNEI. The CDR3 runs 15 residues. V dropped 6 bases and J dropped 4 bases, with 16 bases sitting between them. The DNA of the CDR3 is TGTGCCAGCAGCCTGCAGGGGCCCATGTACAATGAGCAGTTCTTC. This gives the protein CASSLQGPMYNEQFF.

The genes are TRBV5-1 and TRBJ2-7; D is unclear. V was trimmed by 3 bases and J by 2 bases, leaving 6 bases between them. Germline CDR1 is SGHRS and CDR2 is YFSETQ. The CDR3 is 12 residues long. CDR3 in amino acids: CASSSRAYEQYF. In DNA form, the CDR3 reads TGCGCCAGCAGCTCCCGGGCCTACGAGCAGTACTTC.

The rearrangement uses TRBV7-2 and TRBJ2-5, with 16 bases fitting TRBD2. CDR1 and CDR2 (germline): SGHTA, FQGNSA. This CDR3 has 17 residues. J gave up 5 bases and V 5 bases, and 8 bases lay outside the gene matches. CDR3 sequence reads: CASSPRGTSGGGETQYF. CDR3 DNA sequence: TGTGCCAGCAGCCCTCGCGGGACTAGCGGGGGGGGCGAGACCCAGTACTTC.

The gene calls are TRBV5-1 and TRBJ2-1; 8 nucleotides line up with TRBD1. The CDR3 is 17 amino acids. The trim removed 2 bases at V and 9 bases at J, leaving 16 bases unmatched. Per the germline V gene, CDR1 is SGHRS and CDR2 is YFSETQ. CDR3 DNA: TGCGCCAGCAGCTTCAATCGGACAGGGATCTCCCACACTGAGCAGTTCTTC. It is translated as CASSFNRTGISHTEQFF.

The CDR3 DNA sequence: TGTGCCAGCAGCTTATCAGGGGCCCGTTCCTACGAGCAGTACTTC. This codes for CASSLSGARSYEQYF. The chain is built from TRBV7-2 and TRBJ2-7, with D perhaps matching TRBD1 (6 bases). The germline V gene encodes CDR1 SGHTA and CDR2 FQGNSA. The germline V and J ends were trimmed by 2 bases and 1 base, with 12 bases remaining between them. The CDR3 runs to 15 residues.

This chain links TRBV21-1 with TRBJ2-7; the listed D gene, TRBD1, was not tested against the DNA. TRBV21-1 is a listed pseudogene. The CDR3 is 15 residues long. CDR3 protein: CASGSPGTGIWEQYF. The CDR3 region has the DNA TGTGCCAGCGGGAGCCCCGGGACAGGGATTTGGGAGCAGTACTTC.

V usage is TRBV28 and J usage is TRBJ1-6, with D perhaps TRBD1 (6 bases). Germline V gene data show CDR1 as MDHEN and CDR2 as SYDVKM. Trimming cost V 6 bases and J 8 bases, with 17 bases left between them. The CDR3 totals 15 residues. CDR3 in amino acids: CASSLNTGSYSPLHF. In nucleotides, the CDR3 is TGTGCCAGCAGCCTGAACACAGGGTCGTATTCACCCCTCCACTTT.

The chain uses TRBV27 and TRBJ2-1; 8 bases map to TRBD2. This CDR3 contains 15 residues. V shed 2 bases, J shed 8 bases, and the junction held 8 bases outside the gene matches. CDR1 and CDR2 from the germline V gene are MNHEY and SMNVEV (reference sequence). The CDR3 sequence is CASSLKGLVDYEQFF. DNA of the CDR3: TGTGCCAGCAGTTTAAAGGGACTAGTGGACTATGAGCAGTTCTTC.

This chain links TRBV7-2 with TRBJ1-1, with D unresolved. This CDR3 is 13 amino acids long. Germline V gene lookup returns CDR1 SGHTA and CDR2 FQGNSA. Trimming removed 5 bases at V and 1 base at J, with 8 bases between. The DNA of the CDR3 is TGTGCCAGCAGCCGACGGGGGAACACTGAAGCTTTCTTT. Translating it yields CASSRRGNTEAFF.

The chain carries TRBV2 and TRBJ1-4; unclear D gene. CDR3 length: 12 residues. Germline CDR1 SNHLY, CDR2 FYNNEI. Trimming left V 7 bases short and J 0 bases short, with 3 bases between. The CDR3 region has the DNA TGTGCCAGCATCGCAACTAATGAAAAACTGTTTTTT. Translation gives CASIATNEKLFF.

The V and J genes are TRBV4-1 and TRBJ1-6; the D is unclear. V was cut by 4 bases and J by 8 bases, with 12 bases left in between. CDR3 length: 14 residues. The germline gives CDR1 MGHRA, CDR2 YSYEKL. This CDR3 is CASSREGPYSPLHF. In DNA form, the CDR3 reads TGCGCCAGCAGCCGAGAGGGCCCTTATTCACCCCTCCACTTT.

The chain has TRBV11-3 and TRBJ2-1, with D maybe TRBD1 (6 bases). V was trimmed by 3 bases and J by 0 bases, leaving 12 bases between them. From germline, CDR1 is SGHNT and CDR2 YENEEA. CDR3 length equals 16 residues. The DNA for the CDR3 is TGTGCCAGCAGCTTCCAGGGGTTAAGCTCCTACAATGAGCAGTTCTTC. Amino acids: CASSFQGLSSYNEQFF. Looking up the rest from reference TRBV11-3 and TRBJ2-1 gives the full variable domain: EAGVVQSPRYKIIEKKQPVAFWCNPISGHNTLYWYLQNLGQGPELLIRYENEEAVDDSQLPKDRFSAERLKGVDSTLKIQPAELGDSAVYLCASSFQGLSSYNEQFFGPGTRLTVL.

This CDR3 reads CASSLAYMGGQYF. The CDR3, as DNA: TGCGCCAGCAGCTTGGCCTACATGGGGGGACAGTACTTC. The rearrangement joins TRBV5-1 to TRBJ2-5, with D perhaps matching TRBD2 (6 bases). Germline lookup yields CDR1 SGHRS and CDR2 YFSETQ. The CDR3 contains 13 residues. V dropped 0 bases and J dropped 11 bases, with 14 bases sitting between them. Filled out from reference TRBV5-1 and TRBJ2-5, the complete variable domain reads KAGVTQTPRYLIKTRGQQVTLSCSPISGHRSVSWYQQTPGQGLQFLFEYFSETQRNKGNFPGRFSGRQFSNSRSEMNVSTLELGDSALYLCASSLAYMGGQYFGPGTRLLVL.

V and J are TRBV19 and TRBJ2-2; TRBD2 matches 7 bases. The CDR3 runs to 16 residues. CDR1 is LNHDA, CDR2 SQIVND, per germline (reference sequence). The J segment lost 5 bases and the V segment lost 3 bases, leaving 9 bases of the junction unmatched. CDR3 region: CASSMGGGSVTGELFF. For the CDR3, the DNA is TGTGCCAGTAGTATGGGCGGGGGATCGGTAACCGGGGAGCTGTTTTTT.

V usage is TRBV12-2 and J usage is TRBJ1-1. TRBV12-2 is termed a pseudogene. This CDR3 region has 14 residues. This CDR3 reads CASRLCPGNTEAFF. In DNA form, the CDR3 reads TGTGCAAGTCGCTTATGCCCGGGAAACACTGAAGCTTTCTTT.

The CDR3 here is CASSSGQGTEAFF. The CDR3 coding sequence is TGTGCCAGCAGCTCCGGACAGGGGACTGAAGCTTTCTTT. The rearrangement links TRBV7-3 to TRBJ1-1; 9 nucleotides agree with TRBD1. The junction had 2 bases not matched to a gene; V was cut back by 4 bases and J by 5 bases. The CDR3 sequence is 13 residues long. Germline CDR1 is SGHTA and CDR2 is FQGTGA.

The chain uses TRBV19 and TRBJ2-7, with a possible D match to TRBD1 (5 bases). The length of the CDR3 is 13 residues. The germline gives CDR1 LNHDA, CDR2 SQIVND (reference sequence). The V end lost 10 bases, the J end lost 0 bases, and 13 bases lay between the germline ends. The CDR3 region has the DNA TGTGCCACCCGGACACTCAGCTCCTACGAGCAGTACTTC. It codes for CATRTLSSYEQYF.

The chain employs TRBV12-5 and TRBJ1-5; D unclear. The CDR3 sequence is 15 residues long. Trimming took off 7 bases at V and 4 bases at J, with 17 bases between the two ends. Looked up from germline, CDR1 is LGHNT and CDR2 is FRNRAP. CDR3 amino acids: CASATTTGGNQPQHF. DNA of the CDR3: TGTGCTAGTGCTACGACGACGGGAGGGAATCAGCCCCAGCATTTT.

CDR3 sequence reads: CASSDSASSYNEQFF. The DNA for the CDR3 is TGTGCCAGCAGTGACAGTGCTAGCTCCTACAATGAGCAGTTCTTC. The chain carries TRBV28 and TRBJ2-1, with D possibly being TRBD1 (5 bases). In germline, CDR1 is MDHEN, CDR2 SYDVKM. The CDR3 consists of 15 residues. Trimming left V 5 bases short and J 0 bases short, with 11 bases between.

V usage is TRBV28 and J usage is TRBJ1-2, with 7 positions matching TRBD1. The CDR3 has 12 amino acids. V shed 6 bases and J 8 bases; nucleotides not matched to a gene: 6. Germline-derived CDR1 and CDR2 are MDHEN and SYDVKM. The CDR3 nucleotides are TGTGCCAGCAGCACAGGGGCGGGAGGCTACACCTTC. Translation: CASSTGAGGYTF.

The chain couples TRBV11-1 to TRBJ2-2; the D gene is possibly TRBD2 (6 bases). This CDR3 has 14 amino acids. Trimming shortened V by 4 bases and J by 5 bases, and 11 bases separated the two germline ends. Germline loops: CDR1 SGHAT, CDR2 FQDESV (reference sequence). For the CDR3, the DNA is TGTGCCAGCAGCTCAGCGGCGGGGACCGGGGAGCTGTTTTTT. It specifies CASSSAAGTGELFF. Variable domain in full (rest from reference TRBV11-1 and TRBJ2-2): EAEVAQSPRYKITEKSQAVAFWCDPISGHATLYWYRQILGQGPELLVQFQDESVVDDSQLPKDRFSAERLKGVDSTLKIQPAELGDSAMYLCASSSAAGTGELFFGEGSRLTVL.

This rearrangement joins TRBV7-9 to TRBJ2-5; 10 bases agree with TRBD2. V lost 6 bases to trimming and J lost 3 bases; unmatched junction nucleotides: 10. CDR1 SEHNR and CDR2 FQNEAQ come from the germline V gene (reference sequence). CDR3 length: 16 residues. CDR3 in amino acids: CASRFELLAGEETQYF. The CDR3 region has the DNA TGTGCCAGCAGATTCGAACTCCTAGCGGGGGAAGAGACCCAGTACTTC.

With regard to this clone: A junction end diverges from the germline sequence, so it may reflect a read error. The chain employs TRBV7-9 and TRBJ1-2; TRBD1 agrees at 9 bases. The germline V gene has CDR1 SEHNR and CDR2 FQNEAQ (reference sequence). The CDR3 runs to 16 residues. The CDR3 loop is CASSNTGQGFHYSYTF. The CDR3 nucleotides are TGTGCCAGCAGCAACACGGGACAGGGCTTTCACTATAGCTACACCTTC. Looking up the rest from reference TRBV7-9 and TRBJ1-2 gives the full variable domain: DTGVSQNPRHKITKRGQNVTFRCDPISEHNRLYWYRQTLGQGPEFLTYFQNEAQLEKSRLLSDRFSAERPKGSFSTLEIQRTEQGDSAMYLCASSNTGQGFHYSYTFGSGTRLTVV.

The chain recombines TRBV10-3 with TRBJ1-2, with TRBD1 as a possible D gene (5 bases). V was shortened by 10 bases and J by 2 bases, with 14 bases between the two germline ends. The CDR3 extends over 13 amino acids. Germline CDR1 and CDR2: ENHRY and SYGVKD. CDR3 sequence (DNA): TGTGCCACGCAGGTGGGGCCCAACTATGGCTACACCTTC. It codes for CATQVGPNYGYTF.

This chain links TRBV11-2 with TRBJ1-5; a weak D match, TRBD1 (5 bases). CDR1 is SGHAT, CDR2 FQNNGV, per germline. Trimming took off 1 base at V and 2 bases at J, with 9 bases between the two ends. This CDR3 contains 15 residues. The chain's CDR3 is CASSLGGGGNQPQHF. The DNA for the CDR3 is TGTGCCAGCAGCTTAGGTGGGGGGGGCAATCAGCCCCAGCATTTT. Variable domain in full (rest from reference TRBV11-2 and TRBJ1-5): EAGVAQSPRYKIIEKRQSVAFWCNPISGHATLYWYQQILGQGPKLLIQFQNNGVVDDSQLPKDRFSAERLKGVDSTLKIQPAKLEDSAVYLCASSLGGGGNQPQHFGDGTRLSIL.

The rearrangement joins TRBV5-6 to TRBJ1-2; D not certain. In germline, CDR1 is SGHDT, CDR2 YYEEEE. Trimming took off 1 base at V and 7 bases at J, with 17 bases between the two ends. CDR3 size: 15 residues. The CDR3 protein is CASSLWQALSRGYTF. The CDR3, as DNA: TGTGCCAGCAGCTTGTGGCAGGCCCTCTCGCGTGGCTACACCTTC.

This clone has only a few counts. The DNA for the CDR3 is TGTGCCAGCAGCCTTGACAGGGTGGGCGAAAAACTGTTTTTT. Its protein is CASSLDRVGEKLFF. The chain is built from TRBV7-9 and TRBJ1-4; 7 nucleotides agree with TRBD1. Trimming took 5 bases from V and 8 from J; bases not matched to a gene: 8. Per the germline V gene, CDR1 is SEHNR and CDR2 is FQNEAQ (reference sequence). The CDR3 is made up of 14 amino acids.

This chain uses TRBV11-2 with TRBJ2-5; D unresolved. The CDR3 contains 13 residues. Trimming cost V 3 bases and J 0 bases, with 5 bases left between them. The V gene's germline CDR1 is SGHAT and CDR2 FQNNGV. The CDR3 loop reads CASSFPYQETQYF. The DNA for the CDR3 is TGTGCCAGCAGCTTCCCCTACCAAGAGACCCAGTACTTC.

This clone was seen just once. The chain is built from TRBV5-1 and TRBJ2-5; possible D gene TRBD2, 5 bases. Germline CDR1 and CDR2: SGHRS and YFSETQ. Trimming stripped 0 bases from V and 4 bases from J, with 10 bases between. The CDR3 is 14 amino acids. The CDR3 DNA reads TGCGCCAGCAGCTTGGGTGGGGAGTCAGAGACCCAGTACTTC. Protein: CASSLGGESETQYF.